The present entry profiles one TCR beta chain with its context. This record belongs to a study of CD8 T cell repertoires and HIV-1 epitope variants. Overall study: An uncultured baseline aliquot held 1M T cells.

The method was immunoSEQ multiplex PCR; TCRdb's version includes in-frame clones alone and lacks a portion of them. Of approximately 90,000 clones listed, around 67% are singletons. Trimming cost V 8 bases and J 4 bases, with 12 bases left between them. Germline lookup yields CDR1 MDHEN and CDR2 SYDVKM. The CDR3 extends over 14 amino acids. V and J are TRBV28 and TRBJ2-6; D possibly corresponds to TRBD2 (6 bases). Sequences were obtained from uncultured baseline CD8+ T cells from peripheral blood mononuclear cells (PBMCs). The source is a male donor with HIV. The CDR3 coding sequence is TGTGCCAGCGGGACTCCCTTAGGGGCCAACGTCCTGACTTTC. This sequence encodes CASGTPLGANVLTF.